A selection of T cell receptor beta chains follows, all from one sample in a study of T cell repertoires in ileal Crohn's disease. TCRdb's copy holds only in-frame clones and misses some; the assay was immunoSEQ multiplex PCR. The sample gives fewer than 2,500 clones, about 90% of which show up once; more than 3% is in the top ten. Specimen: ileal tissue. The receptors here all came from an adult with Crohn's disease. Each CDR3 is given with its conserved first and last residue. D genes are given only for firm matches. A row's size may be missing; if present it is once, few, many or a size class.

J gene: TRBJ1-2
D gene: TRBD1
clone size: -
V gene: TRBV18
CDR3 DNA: TGTGCCAGCTCCCCACAGACAGGGCAGGGCTACACCTTC
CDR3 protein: CASSPQTGQGYTF

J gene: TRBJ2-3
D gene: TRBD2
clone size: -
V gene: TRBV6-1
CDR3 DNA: TGTGCCAGCACCGGGACTAGCTTCACAGATACGCAGTATTTT
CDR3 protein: CASTGTSFTDTQYF

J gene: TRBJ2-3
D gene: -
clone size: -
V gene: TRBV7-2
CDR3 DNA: TGTGCCAGCAGCCTCGGCGGGCGCGGGGTCACAGATACGCAGTATTTT
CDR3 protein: CASSLGGRGVTDTQYF

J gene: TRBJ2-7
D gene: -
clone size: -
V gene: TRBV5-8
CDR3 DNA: TGTGCCAGCAGCCCGATTCACCAGGAGCAGTACTTC
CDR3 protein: CASSPIHQEQYF

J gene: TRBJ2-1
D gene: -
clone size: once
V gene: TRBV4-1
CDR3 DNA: TGCGCCAGCATGCGGACTAGTCAGGGGAACAATGAGCAGTTCTTC
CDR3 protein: CASMRTSQGNNEQFF

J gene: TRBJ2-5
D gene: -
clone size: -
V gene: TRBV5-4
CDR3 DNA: TGTGCCAGCAGCCCAGGGGCGCTAAGCCAAGAGACCCAGTACTTC
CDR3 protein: CASSPGALSQETQYF

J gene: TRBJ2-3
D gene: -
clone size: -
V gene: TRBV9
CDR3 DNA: TGTGCCAGCAGCGTAGGTCCCAGCGGAACTACAGATACGCAGTATTTT
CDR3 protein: CASSVGPSGTTDTQYF

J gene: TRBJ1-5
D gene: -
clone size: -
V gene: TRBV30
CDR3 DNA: TGTGCCTGGAGTAACGCAGAACATCAGCCCCAGCATTTT
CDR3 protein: CAWSNAEHQPQHF

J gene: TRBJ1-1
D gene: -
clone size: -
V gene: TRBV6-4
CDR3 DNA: TGTGCCAGCAGCCTCACAGGGACGGTAATGAACACTGAAGCTTTCTTT
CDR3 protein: CASSLTGTVMNTEAFF

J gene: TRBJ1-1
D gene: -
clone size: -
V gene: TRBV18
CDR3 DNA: TGTGCCAGCTCACCTAATCAGGGTCGGACTGAAGCTTTCTTT
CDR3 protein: CASSPNQGRTEAFF

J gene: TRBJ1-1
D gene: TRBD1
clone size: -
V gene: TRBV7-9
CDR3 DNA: TGTGCCAGCAGCCCACAGGGGGGCCACATGAACACTGAAGCTTTCTTT
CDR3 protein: CASSPQGGHMNTEAFF

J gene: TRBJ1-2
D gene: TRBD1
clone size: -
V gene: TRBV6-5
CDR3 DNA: TGTGCCAGCAGTAAAGGGACAGCCTATGGCTACACCTTC
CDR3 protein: CASSKGTAYGYTF

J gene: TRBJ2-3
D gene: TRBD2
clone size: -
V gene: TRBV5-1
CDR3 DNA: TGCGCCAGCCGCTCCGGGACGGGGGGGGCAGATACGCAGTATTTT
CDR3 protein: CASRSGTGGADTQYF

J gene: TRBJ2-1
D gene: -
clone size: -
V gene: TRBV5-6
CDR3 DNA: TGTGCCAGCAGCTCCTTGAGGAGGGGGGGCCGCAATGAGCAGTTCTTC
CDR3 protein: CASSSLRRGGRNEQFF

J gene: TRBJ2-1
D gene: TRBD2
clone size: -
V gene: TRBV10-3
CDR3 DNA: TGTGCCATCGGCCAGGGACTAGTGGACAATGAGCAGTTCTTC
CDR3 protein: CAIGQGLVDNEQFF

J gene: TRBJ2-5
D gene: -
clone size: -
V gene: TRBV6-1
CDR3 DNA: TGTGCCAGTCTTTTCCGGGGGGCGGAGACCCAGTACTTC
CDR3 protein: CASLFRGAETQYF

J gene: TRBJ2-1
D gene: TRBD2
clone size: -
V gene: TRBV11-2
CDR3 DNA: TGTGCCAGCAACCCCTTGGGGGCTAGCGGGGGGGCTAGCTACAATGAGCAGTTCTTC
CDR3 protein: CASNPLGASGGASYNEQFF

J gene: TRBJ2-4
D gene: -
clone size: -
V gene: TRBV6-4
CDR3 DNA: TGTGCCAGCAGTCACAGTCAATTCCTAGCCAAAAACATTCAGTACTTC
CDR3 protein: CASSHSQFLAKNIQYF

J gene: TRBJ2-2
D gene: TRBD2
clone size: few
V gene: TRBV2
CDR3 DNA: TGTGCCAGCAGTGAAAGGAGGGCGGGGGGGCCTTTCGCCGGGGAGCTGTTTTTT
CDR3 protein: CASSERRAGGPFAGELFF

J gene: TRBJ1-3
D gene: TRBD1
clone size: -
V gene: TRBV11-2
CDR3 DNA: TGTGCCAGCAGCTTATCAACGTTTGGACAGGGCTCTGGAAACACCATATATTTT
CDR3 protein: CASSLSTFGQGSGNTIYF

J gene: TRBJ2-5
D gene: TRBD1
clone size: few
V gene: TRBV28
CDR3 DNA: TGTGCCAGCAGTGCCCCGGGACAGAGCCAAGAGACCCAGTACTTC
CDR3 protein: CASSAPGQSQETQYF

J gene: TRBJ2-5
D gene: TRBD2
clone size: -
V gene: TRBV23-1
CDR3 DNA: TGCGCCAGCAGACCTCGGGAGCGGGGGCCCCGATGGGAGACCCAGTACTTC
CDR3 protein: CASRPRERGPRWETQYF

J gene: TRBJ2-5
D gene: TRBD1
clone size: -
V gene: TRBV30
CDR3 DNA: TGTGCCTGGACCCGAGGGACAGGGGGGGAGACCCAGTACTTC
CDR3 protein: CAWTRGTGGETQYF

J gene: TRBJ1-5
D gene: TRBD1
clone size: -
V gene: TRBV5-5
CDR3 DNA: TGTGCCAGCAGCAAAAGACAGGGTCACAATCAGCCCCAGCATTTT
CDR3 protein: CASSKRQGHNQPQHF

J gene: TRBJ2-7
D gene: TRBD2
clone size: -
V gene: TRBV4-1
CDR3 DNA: TGCGCCAGCAGCCAATGGACTAGCGGGCGCAGCTCCTACGAGCAGTACTTC
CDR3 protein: CASSQWTSGRSSYEQYF

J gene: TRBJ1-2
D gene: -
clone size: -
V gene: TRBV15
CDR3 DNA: TGTGCCACCAGCAGGGCCGGGGGGTCGGGTGGCTACACCTTC
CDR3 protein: CATSRAGGSGGYTF

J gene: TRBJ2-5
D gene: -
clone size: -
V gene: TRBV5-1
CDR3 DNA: TGCGCCAGCAGCTCGGGGGAGACCCAGTACTTC
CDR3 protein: CASSSGETQYF

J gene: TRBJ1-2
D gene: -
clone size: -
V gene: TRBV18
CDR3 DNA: TGTGCCAGCTCACCTCAATCTGACAGAAACTATGGCTACACCTTC
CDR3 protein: CASSPQSDRNYGYTF

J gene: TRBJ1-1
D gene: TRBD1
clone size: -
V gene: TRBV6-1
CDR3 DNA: TGTGCCAGCACCGGCGGACAGGGTGAGACTGAAGCTTTCTTT
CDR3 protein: CASTGGQGETEAFF

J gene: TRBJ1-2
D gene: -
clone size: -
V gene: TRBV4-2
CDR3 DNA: TGTGCCAGCAGCCAGGGGGGGCGCGACTATGGCTACACCTTC
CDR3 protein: CASSQGGRDYGYTF

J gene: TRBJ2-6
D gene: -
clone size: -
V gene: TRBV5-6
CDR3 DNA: TGTGCCAGCAGCTTGGAATCTTACTCTGGGGCCAACGTCCTGACTTTC
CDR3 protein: CASSLESYSGANVLTF

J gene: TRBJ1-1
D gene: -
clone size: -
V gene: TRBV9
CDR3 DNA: TGTGCCAGCAGCGTAGCAGAAACCATGAACACTGAAGCTTTCTTT
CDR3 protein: CASSVAETMNTEAFF

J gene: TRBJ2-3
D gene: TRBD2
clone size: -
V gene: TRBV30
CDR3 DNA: TGTGCCTGGAGTCTGGGAGGGACAGATACGCAGTATTTT
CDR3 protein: CAWSLGGTDTQYF

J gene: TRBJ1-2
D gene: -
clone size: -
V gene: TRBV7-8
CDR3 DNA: TGTGCCAGCAGCCCCCGGGAGGGCGGCTATGGCTACACCTTC
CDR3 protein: CASSPREGGYGYTF

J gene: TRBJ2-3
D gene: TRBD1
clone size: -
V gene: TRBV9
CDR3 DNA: TGTGCCAGCAGCGTACAGACAGGGACCGCAGATACGCAGTATTTT
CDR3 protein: CASSVQTGTADTQYF

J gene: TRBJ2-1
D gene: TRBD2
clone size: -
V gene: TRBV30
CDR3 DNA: TGTGCCTGGACCCCTCTCCTAGCGGGGGCCCGGTTGGAGCAGTTCTTC
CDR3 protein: CAWTPLLAGARLEQFF

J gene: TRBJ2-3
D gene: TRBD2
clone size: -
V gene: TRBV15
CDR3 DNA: TGTGCCACCAGCAGAGATAGAGGACTAGCGTCCTACACAGATACGCAGTATTTT
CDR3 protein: CATSRDRGLASYTDTQYF

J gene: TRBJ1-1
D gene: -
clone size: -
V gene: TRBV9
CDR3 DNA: TGTGCCAGCAGCGTACCTCCCGGGGAAGCTTTCTTT
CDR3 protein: CASSVPPGEAFF

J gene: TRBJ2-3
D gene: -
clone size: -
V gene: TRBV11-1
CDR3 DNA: TGTGCCAGCAGCTTAGCGGGGGGGCCCACAGATACGCAGTATTTT
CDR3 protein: CASSLAGGPTDTQYF

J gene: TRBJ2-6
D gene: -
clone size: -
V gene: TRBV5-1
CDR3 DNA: TGCGCCAGCAGCTTGGAGGCAGGGGGGACGGGGGCCAACGTCCTGACTTTC
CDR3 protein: CASSLEAGGTGANVLTF

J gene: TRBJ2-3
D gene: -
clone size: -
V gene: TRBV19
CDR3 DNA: TGTGCCAGTAGCATCCGCGGCACAGATACGCAGTATTTT
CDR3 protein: CASSIRGTDTQYF

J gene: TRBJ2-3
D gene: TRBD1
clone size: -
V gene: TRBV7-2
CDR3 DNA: TGTGCCAGCAGCTCGGGACAGACGAGCACAGATACGCAGTATTTT
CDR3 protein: CASSSGQTSTDTQYF

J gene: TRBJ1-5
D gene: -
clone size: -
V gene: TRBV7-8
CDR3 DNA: TGTGCCAGCAGCTTAGGCCAGAATCAGCCCCAGCATTTT
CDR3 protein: CASSLGQNQPQHF

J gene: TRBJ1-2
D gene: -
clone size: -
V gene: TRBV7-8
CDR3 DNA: TGTGCCAGCAGCCCCGGTTACGGGAACTATGGCTACACCTTC
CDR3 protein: CASSPGYGNYGYTF

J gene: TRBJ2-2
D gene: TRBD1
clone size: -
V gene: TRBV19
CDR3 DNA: TGTGCCAGTAGCAAAAACAGGGACAGCTACACCGGGGAGCTGTTTTTT
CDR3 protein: CASSKNRDSYTGELFF

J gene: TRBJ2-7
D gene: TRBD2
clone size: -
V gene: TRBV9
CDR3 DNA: TGTGCCAGCAGCCCCTCTAGCGGGGGGACCTACGAGCAGTACTTC
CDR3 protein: CASSPSSGGTYEQYF

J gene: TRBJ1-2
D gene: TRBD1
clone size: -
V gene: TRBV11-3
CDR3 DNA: TGTGCCAGCAGCGGAGGACAGGGCGGTTATGGCTACACCTTC
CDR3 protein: CASSGGQGGYGYTF

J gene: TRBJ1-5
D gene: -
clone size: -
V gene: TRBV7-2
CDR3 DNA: TGTGCCAGCAGGGGAGGGGGTGGTATCAATCAGCCCCAGCATTTT
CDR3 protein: CASRGGGGINQPQHF

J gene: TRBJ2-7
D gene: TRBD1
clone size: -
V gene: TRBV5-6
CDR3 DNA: TGTGCCAGCAGATCGCCCCTGCGGGACAGGGGCACCCACGAGCAGTACTTC
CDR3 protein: CASRSPLRDRGTHEQYF